This T cell receptor beta chain originates from a study of cytomegalovirus exposure and HLA in healthy donors. Profiled with immunoSEQ multiplex PCR; TCRdb holds only in-frame clones, not every one. Among roughly 60,000 clones listed, around 90% were seen once. General study points: There were a few CMV-associated chains whose specificity for CMV antigens was confirmed in vitro. Rarity held for most TCR sequences, but there were some public TCRs that occurred in many donors. According to a subsequent analysis, TCR clusters identified in the first cohort showed a tendency to co-occur across the roughly 130 validation repertoires. Overall, around 160 TCR beta chains were annotated as cytomegalovirus-associated.

Comments on this clone: Its antigen is currently unknown.

The CDR3 contains 16 residues. The germline V gene has CDR1 GTSNPN and CDR2 SVGIG (reference sequence). Trimming stripped 1 base from V and 2 bases from J, with 17 bases between. Sequenced: PBMCs. This chain uses TRBV30 with TRBJ2-5, with D possibly TRBD2 on 7 matching bases. The sequence came from a woman aged 18 to 35 in good health and CMV-seronegative. Here the CDR3 reads CAWSGGGTTQQETQYF. CDR3 coding DNA: TGTGCCTGGAGTGGAGGGGGGACTACCCAACAAGAGACCCAGTACTTC.